The present entry profiles one TCR beta chain with its context. Its antigen is undetermined. The treatment is: roughly 10-day PBMC culture with coronavirus spike peptide pools or control peptides (ViraFEST assay). Cultured CD4+ T-cell DNA underwent Oncomine TCR Beta short-read sequencing. MiXCR, run by TCRdb on the PCR reads, gives a single entry per CDR3 protein. The sample has under 25,000 distinct CDR3 sequences; roughly two fifths are singletons. The data stem from a study of vaccination and CD4 T cells after COVID-19. Germline V gene sequence: CDR1 SGHVS, CDR2 FQNEAQ. The CDR3 totals 19 residues. Trimming stripped 4 bases from V and 5 bases from J, with 29 bases between.

This chain uses TRBV7-8 with TRBJ1-1, with D possibly TRBD1 on 5 matching bases. This sequence originates from a human donor who had recovered from COVID-19. Material: CD4+ T cells from blood, cultured in vitro, obtained before SARS-CoV-2 vaccination. The chain's CDR3 is CASSSGTLGVEVLRTEAFF. CDR3 nucleotides: TGTGCCAGCAGCTCGGGGACGCTTGGAGTTGAGGTATTGCGGACTGAAGCTTTCTTT.